This TCR beta chain was sequenced for a study of Tregs in tolerant kidney transplant recipients. Study-level points and caveats: Tolerant patients' donor-specific Tregs expanded beyond overall Tregs, suggesting antigen-driven growth. Some patients' samples used different primers over time, so nucleotide sequences weren't comparable.

The table came from immunoSEQ multiplex PCR; TCRdb's copy has only in-frame clones and leaves some out. This repertoire shows about 64,000 clones, 80% to 90% found once; its top ten account for more than 3%. The germline V gene has CDR1 SGHNT and CDR2 YENEEA. The ends were cut back, 5 bases at V and 3 bases at J, with 9 bases in the middle. The CDR3 spans 13 residues. Comments on this clone: What it binds is not known.

Recipients received nonmyeloablative bone marrow transplants from related graft donors, with transient mixed chimerism. Unstimulated Tregs (CD4+CD25+CD127-) and CD4+CD25- non-Tregs were sorted from PBMCs. Source: CD4+ T cells from blood (PBMCs), taken 6 months after the transplant. The sequence derives from a human patient who received a combined kidney and bone marrow transplant. A subset of T cells may come from the graft donor. The rearrangement links TRBV11-3 to TRBJ2-3; TRBD1 might be the D (5 bases). This CDR3 reads CASSPGRTDTQYF. CDR3 in DNA: TGTGCCAGCAGCCCAGGGCGAACAGATACGCAGTATTTT.